The entry that follows covers one T cell receptor (beta chain) sequence. The data derive from a study of blood T cell repertoires in COVID-19. Authors' analysis steps: Cell counts per sample came from amplifying reference gene primers. Generated by immunoSEQ multiplex PCR, the TCRdb table keeps only in-frame clones and is missing some. V, J and clone size derive from that table, while D and trimming were established from the DNA sequence. Altogether 250,000 to 350,000 clones are present, around 91% being singletons, with the ten largest covering about 1.7%. The sequenced material came from PBMCs or T cells enriched from blood (not recorded which). The sequence was collected from a woman aged 18 to 35 with acute COVID-19.

CDR3 residues: CASSPLDSVAYF. The CDR3 nucleotides read TGTGCCAGCAGCCCTTTGGACAGCGTAGCATACTTC. The chain employs TRBV11-2 and TRBJ2-7; weak D call: TRBD1 (6 bases). V was cut by 5 bases and J by 13 bases, with 18 bases left in between. The CDR3 spans 12 residues. Looked up from germline, CDR1 is SGHAT and CDR2 is FQNNGV.